These 11 T cell receptor beta chains share one sample of origin, sequenced in a study of early T cells in non-severe SARS-CoV-2 infection. From the 5' RACE reads, TCRdb called clonotypes with MiXCR, one entry per CDR3 protein. The sample yields around 55,000 distinct CDR3 sequences, more than 12% seen once. The sample here was whole blood, taken at baseline. These receptors were collected from an adult who was a healthcare worker with PCR-confirmed SARS-CoV-2 infection or an uninfected control (not recorded which).

In the case of this clonotype: One junction end does not reproduce the germline sequence, and a read error may be involved. The CDR3 loop reads CASSPQGAQETQYF. Here the CDR3 DNA reads TGTGCTAGCAGTCCTCAGGGGGCCCAAGAGACCCAGTACTTC. This chain links TRBV7-7 with TRBJ2-5, with 8 bases fitting TRBD1. The CDR3 totals 14 residues. Germline-derived CDR1 and CDR2 are SSHAT and FNYEAQ (reference sequence).

The sample holds many counts of this clonotype. This sequence joins TRBV6-5 and TRBJ1-2, with a tentative D call TRBD1 (5 bases). The CDR3 contains 15 residues. Germline V lookup: CDR1 MNHEY, CDR2 SVGAGI. Trimming left V 5 bases short and J 5 bases short, with 18 bases between. For the CDR3, the DNA is TGTGCCAGCAGTGTCGACAGATTGGGGGATTATGGCTACACCTTC. Encoded protein: CASSVDRLGDYGYTF.

The chain joins TRBV3-1 to TRBJ2-7; 7 nucleotides agree with TRBD2. The germline CDR1 and CDR2 sequences are LGHDT and YNNKEL (reference sequence). Trimming at V came to 2 bases and at J to 2 bases, leaving 9 bases not matched to a gene. CDR3 length: 16 residues. In nucleotides, the CDR3 is TGTGCCAGCAGCCAATCGCGGCGGGAGAGTCCCTACGAGCAGTACTTC. Amino acid sequence: CASSQSRRESPYEQYF.

This clonotype is classed as medium-sized. CDR3 amino acids: CASSLVGHPLEQYF. DNA of the CDR3: TGTGCCAGCAGCTTAGTGGGACACCCTTTAGAGCAGTACTTC. This chain joins TRBV7-9 and TRBJ2-7, with D possibly being TRBD1 (6 bases). The CDR3 sequence is 14 residues long. Germline V gene lookup returns CDR1 SEHNR and CDR2 FQNEAQ (reference sequence). V was shortened by 1 base and J by 7 bases, with 14 bases between the two germline ends.

V is TRBV10-3 and J is TRBJ2-7; 9 nucleotides match TRBD2. This CDR3 has 12 amino acids. The V gene's germline CDR1 is ENHRY and CDR2 SYGVKD. Trimming took 10 bases from V and 3 from J; bases not matched to a gene: 4. In DNA form, the CDR3 reads TGTGCCACCGGGACTAGCCGCTACGAGCAGTACTTC. Translation: CATGTSRYEQYF.

This clonotype was recorded a few times. The CDR3 here is CSVEGLAGSTDTQYF. CDR3 bases: TGCAGCGTTGAAGGCCTAGCGGGATCGACAGATACGCAGTATTTT. This chain uses TRBV29-1 with TRBJ2-3; TRBD2 matches 9 bases. The V gene's germline CDR1 is SQVTM and CDR2 ANQGSEA. V lost 1 base, J lost 3 bases, and 5 bases stayed unmatched. This CDR3 is 15 amino acids long.

This clonotype showed up just a few times. V and J are TRBV5-1 and TRBJ2-2, with a weak D call TRBD1 (5 bases). Germline values: CDR1 SGHRS, CDR2 YFSETQ. CDR3 length equals 15 residues. V lost 4 bases and J lost 0, with 10 bases in between. CDR3 amino acids: CASSQRTTNTGELFF. The DNA for the CDR3 is TGCGCCAGCAGCCAAAGGACAACGAACACCGGGGAGCTGTTTTTT.

V gene TRBV28 combines with J gene TRBJ2-7; D remains unclear. Germline CDR1 reads MDHEN; CDR2 reads SYDVKM. The CDR3 is 12 residues long. Between the trimmed V and J ends, which lost 6 bases and 4 bases, there was a span of 10 bases. CDR3 sequence reads: CASRGTVYEQYF. CDR3 sequence (DNA): TGTGCCAGCAGAGGAACGGTATACGAGCAGTACTTC.

Only a few counts were recorded for this clonotype. The chain combines TRBV10-3 with TRBJ2-7, with D possibly TRBD2 on 5 matching bases. The germline gives CDR1 ENHRY, CDR2 SYGVKD. The CDR3 is made up of 13 amino acids. V was shortened by 2 bases and J by 9 bases, with 14 bases between the two germline ends. The CDR3 region has the DNA TGTGCCATCAGTGAGGACACATTCGGAGGGCAGTACTTC. This encodes CAISEDTFGGQYF.

There are many counts of this clonotype. The chain employs TRBV24-1 and TRBJ1-5; no clear D. The CDR3 consists of 15 residues. V was cut by 2 bases and J by 3 bases, with 10 bases left in between. Per germline, CDR1 KGHDR and CDR2 SFDVKD. The CDR3 region is CATSDSRQNNQPQHF. For the CDR3, the DNA is TGTGCCACCAGTGATTCACGGCAGAACAATCAGCCCCAGCATTTT.

V gene TRBV28 combines with J gene TRBJ2-3; 11 bases are shared with TRBD2. This CDR3 has 15 residues. V was pared by 5 bases and J by 5 bases, with 6 bases of the junction left unmatched. The germline V gene encodes CDR1 MDHEN and CDR2 SYDVKM. The CDR3, as DNA: TGTGCCAGCAGTCGTAGCGGGAGGGATATAGATACGCAGTATTTT. It specifies CASSRSGRDIDTQYF.